Reported below is one T cell receptor (beta chain). V lost 5 bases to trimming and J lost 0 bases; unmatched junction nucleotides: 4. There are 15 residues in the CDR3. Germline assignment: CDR1 SGHDN and CDR2 FVKESK. Per the original methods: Amplification from reference gene primers served as the basis for estimated nucleated cell counts. Sequencing used immunoSEQ multiplex PCR; TCRdb keeps in-frame clones, though not all of them. D and trimming come from the DNA, and the V and J calls and clone size come from that table. The sample carries some 190,000 clones, 85% recorded once. This specimen comes from a study of blood T cell repertoires in COVID-19. Study context: Sites in the United States, Italy and Spain provided acute and convalescent COVID-19 samples. Sources were T cells, B-cell-depleted T cells, or PBMCs; the material itself was cDNA or gDNA.

Sequencing was performed on peripheral blood. The rearrangement links TRBV14 to TRBJ1-3; 7 nucleotides match TRBD1. This receptor was taken from an older woman with acute or convalescent COVID-19. CDR3 region: CASSNRGSSGNTIYF. Here the CDR3 DNA reads TGTGCCAGCAGCAACAGGGGAAGCTCTGGAAACACCATATATTTT.